This is a list of T cell receptor beta chains from one sample in a study of OX40 agonist ivuxolimab in advanced cancers. Clones were read by immunoSEQ multiplex PCR, and TCRdb kept only the in-frame ones, dropping some. The sample has about 22,000 clones; around nine tenths are singletons. The source material was CD4+ or CD8+ T cells sorted from blood, sampled in a trial of the OX40 agonist ivuxolimab. These receptors originate from an adult with an advanced solid tumor such as melanoma, head and neck, liver or kidney cancer. The CDR3 runs from the conserved cysteine through the conserved F or W. The order of the fields is clone size, D gene, V gene, J gene, CDR3 length, CDR3 DNA, CDR3 protein. A D gene is named only where the DNA matches it firmly. Rows give clone size only sometimes, using once, few, many, or a class for an expanded clone.

clone_size: .
d_call: .
v_call: TRBV4-2
j_call: TRBJ2-7
cdr3_length: 15
cdr3_nt: TGTGCCAGCAGCCAAGAGAGGACTTCTTCCTACGAGCAGTACTTC
cdr3_aa: CASSQERTSSYEQYF

clone_size: .
d_call: .
v_call: TRBV4-1
j_call: TRBJ1-2
cdr3_length: 13
cdr3_nt: TGCGCCAGCAGCCAAGTTGCTAACTATGGCTACACCTTC
cdr3_aa: CASSQVANYGYTF

clone_size: .
d_call: .
v_call: TRBV9
j_call: TRBJ2-1
cdr3_length: 14
cdr3_nt: TGTGCCAGCAGCGGGCTACAGGGCTACAATGAGCAGTTCTTC
cdr3_aa: CASSGLQGYNEQFF

clone_size: .
d_call: .
v_call: TRBV27
j_call: TRBJ1-1
cdr3_length: 13
cdr3_nt: TGTGCCAGCAGTTTGTCCGAGAACACTGAAGCTTTCTTT
cdr3_aa: CASSLSENTEAFF

clone_size: .
d_call: .
v_call: TRBV27
j_call: TRBJ1-1
cdr3_length: 14
cdr3_nt: TGTGCCAGCAGTTACCAGGGGATGAACACTGAAGCTTTCTTT
cdr3_aa: CASSYQGMNTEAFF

clone_size: .
d_call: .
v_call: TRBV28
j_call: TRBJ1-1
cdr3_length: 14
cdr3_nt: TGTGCCAGCAGTTTTTTAGGATCCTACACTGAAGCTTTCTTT
cdr3_aa: CASSFLGSYTEAFF

clone_size: .
d_call: TRBD1
v_call: TRBV7-3
j_call: TRBJ2-3
cdr3_length: 16
cdr3_nt: TGTGCCAGCAGTTTGACCGGGACAGGGGGCACAGATACGCAGTATTTT
cdr3_aa: CASSLTGTGGTDTQYF

clone_size: few
d_call: .
v_call: TRBV10-3
j_call: TRBJ2-5
cdr3_length: 15
cdr3_nt: TGTGCCATCAGTGAGTCGAGGGAGGACCCAGAGACCCAGTACTTC
cdr3_aa: CAISESREDPETQYF

clone_size: medium-sized
d_call: .
v_call: TRBV29-1
j_call: TRBJ2-1
cdr3_length: 11
cdr3_nt: TGCAGCGTTGATGTAGTTTATGAGCAGTTCTTC
cdr3_aa: CSVDVVYEQFF

clone_size: .
d_call: TRBD2
v_call: TRBV7-9
j_call: TRBJ2-5
cdr3_length: 15
cdr3_nt: TGTGCCAGCAGCATCCTAGCGGGGGCGGAAGGGACCCAGTACTTC
cdr3_aa: CASSILAGAEGTQYF

clone_size: .
d_call: TRBD2
v_call: TRBV19
j_call: TRBJ2-7
cdr3_length: 15
cdr3_nt: TGTGCCAGTAGTATCATAGCGGGAGGAGTAAACGAGCAGTACTTC
cdr3_aa: CASSIIAGGVNEQYF

clone_size: few
d_call: .
v_call: TRBV29-1
j_call: TRBJ2-1
cdr3_length: 13
cdr3_nt: TGCAGCGTTACCTGGGCATCCAGCAATGAGCAGTTCTTC
cdr3_aa: CSVTWASSNEQFF

clone_size: .
d_call: .
v_call: TRBV2
j_call: TRBJ1-5
cdr3_length: 15
cdr3_nt: TGTGCCAGCAGTGAAAGGGGAGGCCCCATGATGGCCCAGCATTTT
cdr3_aa: CASSERGGPMMAQHF

clone_size: medium-sized
d_call: TRBD1
v_call: TRBV9
j_call: TRBJ1-1
cdr3_length: 16
cdr3_nt: TGTGCCAGCAGCGTATCCGGGACAGGGGCCCTCTCTGAAGCTTTCTTT
cdr3_aa: CASSVSGTGALSEAFF

clone_size: .
d_call: .
v_call: TRBV29-1
j_call: TRBJ2-7
cdr3_length: 13
cdr3_nt: TGCAGCGTTGAATTTGACAAAAACTACGAGCAGTACTTC
cdr3_aa: CSVEFDKNYEQYF

clone_size: once
d_call: .
v_call: TRBV5-1
j_call: TRBJ1-2
cdr3_length: 13
cdr3_nt: TGCGCCAGCAGCTTGGCAGGGGTCTATGGCTACACCTTC
cdr3_aa: CASSLAGVYGYTF

clone_size: .
d_call: .
v_call: TRBV28
j_call: TRBJ2-7
cdr3_length: 11
cdr3_nt: TGTGCCAGCAGTGGCGGCGGCGAGCAGTACTTC
cdr3_aa: CASSGGGEQYF

clone_size: .
d_call: .
v_call: TRBV28
j_call: TRBJ2-7
cdr3_length: 13
cdr3_nt: TGTGCCAGCAGTTTAATATGGCAGAACGAGCAGTACTTC
cdr3_aa: CASSLIWQNEQYF

clone_size: .
d_call: TRBD1
v_call: TRBV6-5
j_call: TRBJ1-1
cdr3_length: 13
cdr3_nt: TGTGCCAGCAGTATGACAGGGGGCACTGAAGCTTTCTTT
cdr3_aa: CASSMTGGTEAFF

clone_size: once
d_call: .
v_call: TRBV19
j_call: TRBJ1-1
cdr3_length: 13
cdr3_nt: TGTGCCAGTAGTATAGCGGGGGGGATCGAGGCTTTCTTT
cdr3_aa: CASSIAGGIEAFF

clone_size: .
d_call: .
v_call: TRBV16
j_call: TRBJ2-7
cdr3_length: 15
cdr3_nt: TGTGCCAGCACCCAATCCCGGACGGGAGAGGACGAGCAGTACTTC
cdr3_aa: CASTQSRTGEDEQYF

clone_size: .
d_call: TRBD1
v_call: TRBV27
j_call: TRBJ2-7
cdr3_length: 14
cdr3_nt: TGTGCCAGCGCTTCAGGGACAGGGCACTACGAGCAGTACTTC
cdr3_aa: CASASGTGHYEQYF

clone_size: .
d_call: TRBD1
v_call: TRBV5-1
j_call: TRBJ1-4
cdr3_length: 14
cdr3_nt: TGCGCCAGCGGCTCCGGGACAGTTAATGAAAAACTGTTTTTT
cdr3_aa: CASGSGTVNEKLFF

clone_size: .
d_call: TRBD2
v_call: TRBV30
j_call: TRBJ2-3
cdr3_length: 14
cdr3_nt: TGTGCCTGGAATCTAGCGGGAGGGCCAAATACGCAGTATTTT
cdr3_aa: CAWNLAGGPNTQYF

clone_size: .
d_call: TRBD2
v_call: TRBV5-5
j_call: TRBJ2-7
cdr3_length: 15
cdr3_nt: TGTGCCAGCAGCCTGCGGGGGATGGGGAAATACGAGCAGTACTTC
cdr3_aa: CASSLRGMGKYEQYF

clone_size: once
d_call: .
v_call: TRBV6-5
j_call: TRBJ2-7
cdr3_length: 13
cdr3_nt: TGTGCCAGCAGTTACGTTGCCTGGGACGAGCAGTACTTC
cdr3_aa: CASSYVAWDEQYF

clone_size: .
d_call: TRBD1
v_call: TRBV4-1
j_call: TRBJ1-1
cdr3_length: 16
cdr3_nt: TGCGCCAGCAGGGTGGGACAGGGGAATACGAACACTGAAGCTTTCTTT
cdr3_aa: CASRVGQGNTNTEAFF

clone_size: .
d_call: TRBD2
v_call: TRBV9
j_call: TRBJ2-1
cdr3_length: 15
cdr3_nt: TGTGCCAGCAGCGTAGAAGGCGGGAGGATCAATGAGCAGTTCTTC
cdr3_aa: CASSVEGGRINEQFF

clone_size: .
d_call: .
v_call: TRBV27
j_call: TRBJ2-1
cdr3_length: 13
cdr3_nt: TGTGCCAGCAGTTTTGGGGGACGCAATGAGCAGTTCTTC
cdr3_aa: CASSFGGRNEQFF

clone_size: .
d_call: .
v_call: TRBV4-1
j_call: TRBJ2-7
cdr3_length: 14
cdr3_nt: TGCGCCAGCAGCCAAGATGACAGGTCGAACGAGCAGTACTTC
cdr3_aa: CASSQDDRSNEQYF

clone_size: .
d_call: TRBD1
v_call: TRBV14
j_call: TRBJ2-3
cdr3_length: 15
cdr3_nt: TGTGCCAGCAGCCAGTCGGGACAGGCCACAGATACGCAGTATTTT
cdr3_aa: CASSQSGQATDTQYF

clone_size: .
d_call: .
v_call: TRBV6-5
j_call: TRBJ2-1
cdr3_length: 13
cdr3_nt: TGTGCCAGCAGCTACACTAGGGACAATGAGCAGTTCTTC
cdr3_aa: CASSYTRDNEQFF

clone_size: .
d_call: .
v_call: TRBV5-4
j_call: TRBJ1-1
cdr3_length: 15
cdr3_nt: TGTGCCAGCAGCTCCCCCCTGGGCCTGAACACTGAAGCTTTCTTT
cdr3_aa: CASSSPLGLNTEAFF

clone_size: .
d_call: TRBD2
v_call: TRBV6-5
j_call: TRBJ2-7
cdr3_length: 15
cdr3_nt: TGTGCCAGCAGTTACCGGGGACTAGCGTACTACGAGCAGTACTTC
cdr3_aa: CASSYRGLAYYEQYF

clone_size: .
d_call: TRBD2
v_call: TRBV6-5
j_call: TRBJ2-7
cdr3_length: 15
cdr3_nt: TGTGCCAGCAGTTACTCTAGCGGGAGCTCCTACGAGCAGTACTTC
cdr3_aa: CASSYSSGSSYEQYF

clone_size: .
d_call: TRBD2
v_call: TRBV4-3
j_call: TRBJ2-1
cdr3_length: 17
cdr3_nt: TGCGCCAGCAGCCAAGATATATCGACTAGCGGGAGTAATGAGCAGTTCTTC
cdr3_aa: CASSQDISTSGSNEQFF

clone_size: few
d_call: .
v_call: TRBV6-4
j_call: TRBJ2-2
cdr3_length: 15
cdr3_nt: TGTGCCAGCAGTGACTCCGAGGGGGGCACCGGGGAGCTGTTTTTT
cdr3_aa: CASSDSEGGTGELFF

clone_size: .
d_call: TRBD2
v_call: TRBV5-1
j_call: TRBJ2-7
cdr3_length: 15
cdr3_nt: TGCGCCAGCAGCTTAACTAGCGGGACCTTAGTAGAGCAGTACTTC
cdr3_aa: CASSLTSGTLVEQYF

clone_size: .
d_call: .
v_call: TRBV5-8
j_call: TRBJ1-5
cdr3_length: 14
cdr3_nt: TGTGCCAGCGACCATGGGGGATTCCGGCAGCCCCAGCATTTT
cdr3_aa: CASDHGGFRQPQHF